The following is a T cell receptor (beta chain) sequence with its context. Its specificity is unknown. Other DNA sequences from this sample encode an identical CDR3 as well. Per the study methods: A classifier of distant metastasis in papillary thyroid cancer was built from CDR3 differences (across clinicopathological groups). Through MiXCR, TCRdb re-clonotyped the PCR reads. The V and J calls and clone size are TCRdb's, not the authors'. The table lists 37,000 or so clones, about a sixth of them singletons. V lost 8 bases and J lost 2; bases outside the gene matches: 16. CDR3 length equals 16 residues. Per germline, CDR1 DFQATT and CDR2 SNEGSKA (reference sequence). This entry is derived from a study of metastatic and nonmetastatic thyroid tumors. Across the whole study: Blood and tumor or nodule tissue repertoires from malignant and benign thyroid patients were compared. Study-wide findings and caveats: Significantly greater TCR beta diversity was reportedly found in malignant thyroid tumors than in benign nodules (in blood and tumor).

None of the patients had undergone any treatment ahead of thyroid surgery. This chain links TRBV20-1 with TRBJ2-3, with 7 bases lining up with TRBD2. The sequencing input was blood. This TCR came from a female donor with papillary thyroid cancer or a benign thyroid nodule (not recorded which). Some clones in this sample may be carry-over from other donors' samples. The CDR3 spells CSTEGGSAGPTDTQYF. The CDR3 nucleotides are TGCAGTACTGAGGGTGGATCAGCGGGACCCACAGATACGCAGTATTTT.